The 27 T cell receptor beta chains below come from one sample, sequenced in a study of CD8+ T cells in alopecia areata (dated by TCRdb to between 2017 and 2018). The library came from the immunoSEQ multiplex PCR assay. RNA was extracted from all samples and reverse transcribed into cDNA as template for TCR sequencing. As stored in TCRdb, this immuneACCESS dataset retains in-frame rearrangements with V and J assigned. A fraction of the clones does not appear; measured against another copy, unresolved V genes explain less than half of the discrepancy, and the remainder lacks a known reason. The sample table shows 75,000 to 80,000 clones, and around 61% are seen once. The ten largest account for roughly a quarter of the sample. The time point label on this specimen signifies: about 25 weeks on oral tofacitinib. Interpreted using the paper, the treatment or condition label stands for: oral pan-JAK inhibitor, 5-10 mg twice daily.

This sample comprised CD8+ T cells sorted from blood, obtained at week 24, from a patient treated with tofacitinib. These receptors all come from a human donor with alopecia areata.

As regards this clone: This same CDR3 is encoded by further DNA sequences in the sample. CDR3 coding DNA: TGTGCCAGCAGCAATCAAGAGACCCAGTACTTC. Translating it yields CASSNQETQYF. The chain couples TRBV21-1 to TRBJ2-5. TRBV21-1 is noted as a pseudogene. The CDR3 is made up of 11 amino acids.

In nucleotides, the CDR3 is TGTGCCAGCAGCTTAGCCCCCACGGGGGGCGAGCAGTTCTTC. This encodes CASSLAPTGGEQFF. This chain links TRBV7-2 with TRBJ2-1; D is perhaps TRBD2 (7 bases). V lost 0 bases and J 10 bases, leaving 13 bases between the germline ends. Germline CDR1 and CDR2: SGHTA and FQGNSA. The CDR3 is 14 residues long.

This chain links TRBV28 with TRBJ1-2; TRBD1 agrees at 8 bases. The CDR3 extends over 15 amino acids. V shed 3 bases and J 6 bases; nucleotides not matched to a gene: 9. Germline assignment: CDR1 MDHEN and CDR2 SYDVKM. The DNA for the CDR3 is TGTGCCAGCAGTTTCAGAGACAGGGGTGTGAATGGCTACACCTTC. It yields the protein CASSFRDRGVNGYTF.

The chain recombines TRBV5-6 with TRBJ2-5; TRBD2 matches 8 bases. The J segment lost 5 bases and the V segment lost 5 bases, leaving 14 bases of the junction unmatched. This CDR3 contains 16 residues. Germline V gene sequence: CDR1 SGHDT, CDR2 YYEEEE. The CDR3 DNA is TGTGCCAGCAGTCCCCCCCGACGGGAGGGCCGTGAGACCCAGTACTTC. This gives the protein CASSPPRREGRETQYF.

Only a few counts were recorded for this clone. V and J are TRBV6-4 and TRBJ1-2; TRBD1 might be the D (5 bases). The CDR3 spans 15 residues. Germline values: CDR1 MRHNA, CDR2 SNTAGT. V lost 8 bases to trimming and J lost 4 bases, with 20 bases between them. In DNA form, the CDR3 reads TGTGCCAGCGTCCTTGGGGCAGGACCGAGCTATGGCTACACCTTC. Its protein product is CASVLGAGPSYGYTF.

This clone was seen only once. The rearrangement uses TRBV7-9 and TRBJ1-1; D is unresolved. V lost 5 bases to trimming and J lost 0 bases, with 13 bases between them. The CDR3 consists of 15 residues. From germline, CDR1 is SEHNR and CDR2 FQNEAQ (reference sequence). CDR3 bases: TGTGCCAGCAGCCCACGCGAGGGTTTGAACACTGAAGCTTTCTTT. It specifies CASSPREGLNTEAFF.

This sequence joins TRBV9 and TRBJ2-5; D unclear. V dropped 4 bases and J dropped 5 bases, with 12 bases sitting between them. In germline, CDR1 is SGDLS, CDR2 YYNGEE. This CDR3 comprises 13 residues. In nucleotides, the CDR3 is TGTGCCAGCAGCACGCAGACGTCGGAGACCCAGTACTTC. This codes for CASSTQTSETQYF.

The chain combines TRBV9 with TRBJ2-1, with 7 bases identical to TRBD2. Germline values: CDR1 SGDLS, CDR2 YYNGEE. V shed 0 bases, J shed 6 bases, and the junction held 9 bases outside the gene matches. The CDR3 runs 16 residues. In DNA, the CDR3 is TGTGCCAGCAGCGTAGGCTTGGGGACTACTATCAATGAGCAGTTCTTC. This translates into CASSVGLGTTINEQFF.

The CDR3 region is CASNEGASNQPQHF. In DNA, the CDR3 is TGTGCCAGCAATGAGGGGGCAAGCAATCAGCCCCAGCATTTT. V is TRBV9 and J is TRBJ1-5, with 7 bases identical to TRBD1. The CDR3 is 14 amino acids. After removal of 6 bases from V and 1 base from J, the junction contained 4 bases not matched to a gene. Per germline, CDR1 SGDLS and CDR2 YYNGEE.

The chain links TRBV11-2 to TRBJ2-2; no firm D call. The V gene's germline CDR1 is SGHAT and CDR2 FQNNGV. V was cut by 5 bases and J by 6 bases, with 16 bases left in between. There are 15 residues in the CDR3. In DNA, the CDR3 is TGTGCCAGCAGCAGGACCTTGAGCCGGGCCGGGGAGCTGTTTTTT. It yields the protein CASSRTLSRAGELFF.

This clone appeared a few times. The chain recombines TRBV7-3 with TRBJ2-5; the D call may be TRBD1 or TRBD2 (5 bases each). The length of the CDR3 is 14 residues. Germline V lookup: CDR1 SGHTA, CDR2 FQGTGA. V dropped 4 bases and J dropped 2 bases, with 11 bases sitting between them. The CDR3 sequence: CASSSGWGQETQYF. CDR3 DNA sequence: TGTGCCAGCAGCTCGGGATGGGGGCAAGAGACCCAGTACTTC.

V is TRBV7-3 and J is TRBJ1-2, with TRBD1 as a possible D gene (5 bases). Trimming removed 8 bases at V and 2 bases at J, with 15 bases between. From germline, CDR1 is SGHTA and CDR2 FQGTGA. CDR3 length equals 14 residues. CDR3 sequence: CASAPLGGNYGYTF. CDR3 DNA: TGTGCCAGCGCACCGCTGGGGGGAAACTATGGCTACACCTTC.

As DNA, the CDR3 is TGCAGCGTTGACACCTCCTTGGGCACAGATACGCAGTATTTT. Residues: CSVDTSLGTDTQYF. The chain is built from TRBV29-1 and TRBJ2-3, with no clear D. The CDR3 has 14 amino acids. V dropped 3 bases and J dropped 1 base, with 11 bases sitting between them. Germline V gives CDR1 SQVTM, CDR2 ANQGSEA.

This clone appeared a few times. The chain has TRBV7-9 and TRBJ2-1, with 8 positions matching TRBD2. CDR1 SEHNR and CDR2 FQNEAQ come from the germline V gene (reference sequence). The junction had 8 bases not matched to a gene; V was cut back by 5 bases and J by 5 bases. This CDR3 comprises 15 residues. The CDR3 sequence is CASSEGLGEDNEQFF. The CDR3 DNA is TGTGCCAGCAGCGAGGGACTAGGGGAAGACAATGAGCAGTTCTTC.

This clone was seen a few times. The rearrangement links TRBV29-1 to TRBJ1-1, with D tentatively TRBD1 (5 bases). Trimming cost V 4 bases and J 4 bases, with 7 bases left between them. The CDR3 loop spans 11 amino acids. CDR1 is SQVTM and CDR2 is ANQGSEA in the germline V gene. CDR3 nucleotide sequence: TGCAGCGTTGCCAGGGCCACTGAAGCTTTCTTT. Residues: CSVARATEAFF.

This chain connects TRBV6-5 to TRBJ2-3, with TRBD2 as a possible D gene (6 bases). CDR1 is MNHEY and CDR2 is SVGAGI in the germline V gene. V was trimmed by 4 bases and J by 2 bases, leaving 13 bases between them. The length of the CDR3 is 15 residues. The CDR3 protein is CASSLIGSTTDTQYF. CDR3 DNA sequence: TGTGCCAGCAGTTTGATCGGGAGTACCACAGATACGCAGTATTTT.

The rearrangement joins TRBV30 to TRBJ2-5; a possible D gene is TRBD2 (7 bases). From germline, CDR1 is GTSNPN and CDR2 SVGIG (reference sequence). The V and J ends lost 8 bases and 0 bases respectively, with 22 bases between them. CDR3 length: 16 residues. CDR3 nucleotide sequence: TGTGCCGGTTTTGGGGGGGCCGACATATACCAAGAGACCCAGTACTTC. It specifies CAGFGGADIYQETQYF.

The J gene is TRBJ2-5, the V gene TRBV4-1; 10 nucleotides line up with TRBD2. With 4 bases clipped from V and 0 bases from J, the junction kept 2 bases outside the gene matches. This CDR3 comprises 15 residues. Germline V gene lookup returns CDR1 MGHRA and CDR2 YSYEKL. The CDR3 DNA reads TGCGCCAGCAGCCCTAGCGGGGGTTACCAAGAGACCCAGTACTTC. Translated: CASSPSGGYQETQYF.

This rearrangement joins TRBV10-3 to TRBJ2-5; a possible D gene is TRBD2 (5 bases). V was trimmed by 6 bases and J by 1 base, leaving 12 bases between them. Germline CDR1 is ENHRY and CDR2 is SYGVKD. The CDR3 spans 14 residues. This CDR3 is CAISGGGPQETQYF. The CDR3 DNA reads TGTGCCATCAGCGGAGGTGGACCCCAAGAGACCCAGTACTTC.

This clone showed up just a few times. The chain is built from TRBV27 and TRBJ1-1; no firm D call. V was shortened by 6 bases and J by 1 base, with 15 bases between the two germline ends. The germline CDR1 and CDR2 sequences are MNHEY and SMNVEV (reference sequence). The CDR3 runs 15 residues. As DNA, the CDR3 is TGTGCCAGCAGCGAGATACCCAAGCAGAACACTGAAGCTTTCTTT. Its translation is CASSEIPKQNTEAFF.

The chain joins TRBV7-9 to TRBJ2-3; the D is unclear. CDR3 length: 13 residues. Germline assignment: CDR1 SEHNR and CDR2 FQNEAQ (reference sequence). V was shortened by 0 bases and J by 2 bases, with 3 bases between the two germline ends. Here the CDR3 DNA reads TGTGCCAGCAGCTTAGCTTACACAGATACGCAGTATTTT. Amino acids: CASSLAYTDTQYF.

This clone has a single count. The V and J genes are TRBV28 and TRBJ2-5; possible D gene TRBD2, 6 bases. Germline CDR1 reads MDHEN; CDR2 reads SYDVKM. This CDR3 has 16 residues. V lost 3 bases and J lost 4, with 18 bases in between. The CDR3 DNA is TGTGCCAGCAGTTTGCTTCGGGCCGTGGGGGGAGAGACCCAGTACTTC. Translation: CASSLLRAVGGETQYF.

V usage is TRBV4-3 and J usage is TRBJ2-5; 7 nucleotides align to TRBD1. The junction had 7 bases not matched to a gene; V was cut back by 0 bases and J by 0 bases. Germline lookup yields CDR1 LGHNA and CDR2 YSLEER. This CDR3 has 17 amino acids. The CDR3, as DNA: TGCGCCAGCAGCCAAGATTTGGGACAGTGGTACCAAGAGACCCAGTACTTC. It specifies CASSQDLGQWYQETQYF.

V gene TRBV27 combines with J gene TRBJ2-7; D gene unclear. Trimming removed 6 bases from V and 2 bases from J, with 11 bases in between. Germline lookup yields CDR1 MNHEY and CDR2 SMNVEV (reference sequence). There are 13 residues in the CDR3. The CDR3 DNA follows: TGTGCCAGCAGAGGGTTTTCCCCCTACGAGCAGTACTTC. Translated, it gives CASRGFSPYEQYF.

The chain carries TRBV5-6 and TRBJ2-5; D is perhaps TRBD2 (6 bases). The germline V and J ends were trimmed by 4 bases and 5 bases, with 21 bases remaining between them. Germline values: CDR1 SGHDT, CDR2 YYEEEE. CDR3 length: 16 residues. The CDR3 sequence is CASSPSTRTAGETQYF. CDR3 DNA: TGTGCCAGCAGCCCTTCTACTAGGACGGCGGGGGAGACCCAGTACTTC.

This clone was counted ten times or more. CDR3 sequence: CASSELHREQETQYF. Here the CDR3 DNA reads TGCGCCAGCTCCGAATTGCACAGGGAGCAAGAGACCCAGTACTTC. This sequence joins TRBV4-1 and TRBJ2-5; D is perhaps TRBD1 (6 bases). V shed 8 bases and J shed 2 bases, with 18 bases lying between them. Germline CDR1 and CDR2: MGHRA and YSYEKL. The CDR3 is 15 residues long.

The gene calls are TRBV9 and TRBJ2-7, with D perhaps TRBD2 (5 bases). Germline CDR1 is SGDLS and CDR2 is YYNGEE. The CDR3 has 15 residues. V lost 5 bases and J 5 bases, leaving 20 bases between the germline ends. The CDR3 nucleotides are TGTGCCAGCAGTTGGACCGGACTCGCCAAGGACGAGCAGTACTTC. It encodes CASSWTGLAKDEQYF.